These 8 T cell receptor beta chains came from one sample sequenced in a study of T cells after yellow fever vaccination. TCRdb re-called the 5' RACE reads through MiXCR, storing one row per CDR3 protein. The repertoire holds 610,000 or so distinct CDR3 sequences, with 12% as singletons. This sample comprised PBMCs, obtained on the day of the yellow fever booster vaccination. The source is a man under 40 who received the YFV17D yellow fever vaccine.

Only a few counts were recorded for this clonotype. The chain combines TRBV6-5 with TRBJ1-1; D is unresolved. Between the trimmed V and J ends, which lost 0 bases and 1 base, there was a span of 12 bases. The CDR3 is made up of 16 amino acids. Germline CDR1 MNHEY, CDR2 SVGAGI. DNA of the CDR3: TGTGCCAGCAGTTACTCCCTTACCCGAAAGAACACTGAAGCTTTCTTT. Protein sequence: CASSYSLTRKNTEAFF.

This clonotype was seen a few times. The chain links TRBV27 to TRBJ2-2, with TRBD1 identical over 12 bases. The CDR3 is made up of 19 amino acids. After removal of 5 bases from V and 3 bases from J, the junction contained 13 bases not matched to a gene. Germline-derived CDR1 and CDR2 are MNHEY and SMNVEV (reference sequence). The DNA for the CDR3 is TGTGCCAGCAGTGCCGGGACAGGGGGCTGGCGAGAAGACACCGGGGAGCTGTTTTTT. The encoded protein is CASSAGTGGWREDTGELFF.

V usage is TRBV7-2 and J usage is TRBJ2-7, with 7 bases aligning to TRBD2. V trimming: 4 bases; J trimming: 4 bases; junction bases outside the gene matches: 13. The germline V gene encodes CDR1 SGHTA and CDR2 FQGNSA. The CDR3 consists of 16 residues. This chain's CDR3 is CASSSRDYRTLYEQYF. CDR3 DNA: TGTGCCAGCAGCTCTAGGGACTACCGGACCCTATACGAGCAGTACTTC.

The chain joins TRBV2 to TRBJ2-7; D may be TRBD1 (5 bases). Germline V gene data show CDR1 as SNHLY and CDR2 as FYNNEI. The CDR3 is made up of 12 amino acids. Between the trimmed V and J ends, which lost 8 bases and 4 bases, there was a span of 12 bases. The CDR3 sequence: CASQGQLYEQYF. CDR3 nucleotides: TGTGCCAGCCAAGGACAACTTTACGAGCAGTACTTC. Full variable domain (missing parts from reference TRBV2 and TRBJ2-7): EPEVTQTPSHQVTQMGQEVILRCVPISNHLYFYWYRQILGQKVEFLVSFYNNEISEKSEIFDDQFSVERPDGSNFTLKIRSTKLEDSAMYFCASQGQLYEQYFGPGTRLTVT.

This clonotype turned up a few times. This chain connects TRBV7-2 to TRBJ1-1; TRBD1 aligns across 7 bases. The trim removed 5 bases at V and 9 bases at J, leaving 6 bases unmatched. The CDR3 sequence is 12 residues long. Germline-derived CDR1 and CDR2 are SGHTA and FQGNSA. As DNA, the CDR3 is TGTGCCAGCAGCCAAGACAGGGTGCAAGCTTTCTTT. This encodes CASSQDRVQAFF.

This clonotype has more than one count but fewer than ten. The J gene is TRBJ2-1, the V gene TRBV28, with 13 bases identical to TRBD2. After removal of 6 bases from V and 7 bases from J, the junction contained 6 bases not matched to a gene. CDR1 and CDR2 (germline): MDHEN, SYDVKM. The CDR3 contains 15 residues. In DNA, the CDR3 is TGTGCCAGCAGACTGGGACTAGCGGGGACAAATGAGCAGTTCTTC. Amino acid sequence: CASRLGLAGTNEQFF. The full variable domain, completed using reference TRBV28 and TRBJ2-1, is DVKVTQSSRYLVKRTGEKVFLECVQDMDHENMFWYRQDPGLGLRLIYFSYDVKMKEKGDIPEGYSVSREKKERFSLILESASTNQTSMYLCASRLGLAGTNEQFFGPGTRLTVL.

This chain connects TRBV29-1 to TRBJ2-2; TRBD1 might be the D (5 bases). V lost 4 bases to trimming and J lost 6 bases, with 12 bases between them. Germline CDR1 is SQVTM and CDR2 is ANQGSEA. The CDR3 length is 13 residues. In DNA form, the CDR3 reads TGCAGCGTTGGGCAGGGTCGTTCCGGGGAGCTGTTTTTT. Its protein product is CSVGQGRSGELFF.

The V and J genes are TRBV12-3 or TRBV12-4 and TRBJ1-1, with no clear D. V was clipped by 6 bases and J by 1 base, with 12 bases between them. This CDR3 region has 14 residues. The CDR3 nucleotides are TGTGCCAGCAGACCTCCAGATCGGAACACTGAAGCTTTCTTT. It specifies CASRPPDRNTEAFF.